These 15 T cell receptor beta chains originate from one sample sequenced in a study of blood T cell repertoires in COVID-19. Clones were read by immunoSEQ multiplex PCR, and TCRdb kept only the in-frame ones, dropping some. The sample has about 280,000 clones, 86% seen once; the top ten hold around 2.9%. Sequenced: peripheral blood. Receptors originate from a woman in her 30s with active or convalescent COVID-19.

Only a few counts were recorded for this clone. The chain is built from TRBV23-1 and TRBJ2-4; 8 bases fit TRBD1. TRBV23-1 qualifies as an ORF whose function is uncertain. V lost 4 bases to trimming and J lost 2 bases; unmatched junction nucleotides: 16. This CDR3 contains 19 residues. The CDR3 DNA reads as TGCGCCAGCAGTCTTTTCCTACAGGGGGTAGAGAAAACCAAAAACATTCAGTACTTC. Translation gives CASSLFLQGVEKTKNIQYF.

The chain employs TRBV7-2 and TRBJ2-3; D may be TRBD2 (7 bases). V lost 2 bases and J 1 base, leaving 13 bases between the germline ends. The CDR3 totals 16 residues. Germline V gene data show CDR1 as SGHTA and CDR2 as FQGNSA. The DNA of the CDR3 is TGTGCCAGCAGCTTACTGGGGGGGCGGGGCACAGATACGCAGTATTTT. This gives the protein CASSLLGGRGTDTQYF.

This chain connects TRBV28 to TRBJ1-4; 10 nucleotides align to TRBD1. Germline loops: CDR1 MDHEN, CDR2 SYDVKM. This CDR3 has 14 residues. V lost 10 bases and J lost 5; bases outside the gene matches: 7. The CDR3 DNA reads TGTGCCACCCGGCGGACAGGGGGAAATGAAAAACTGTTTTTT. Protein product: CATRRTGGNEKLFF.

This clone was observed a few times. The chain has TRBV7-2 and TRBJ1-3; a weak D match, TRBD1 (5 bases). The CDR3 covers 14 residues. CDR1 and CDR2 (germline): SGHTA, FQGNSA. Trimming left V 6 bases short and J 0 bases short, with 9 bases between. CDR3 nucleotides: TGTGCCAGCAGTACCGACAGCTCTGGAAACACCATATATTTT. The encoded protein is CASSTDSSGNTIYF.

This clone was seen only a few times. V usage is TRBV19 and J usage is TRBJ2-2; 7 bases match TRBD2. The trim removed 4 bases at V and 6 bases at J, leaving 2 bases unmatched. CDR3 length: 13 residues. The germline V gene encodes CDR1 LNHDA and CDR2 SQIVND (reference sequence). CDR3 DNA: TGTGCCAGTAGTAGGGGGGGACCCGGGGAGCTGTTTTTT. Protein sequence: CASSRGGPGELFF.

The chain combines TRBV5-1 with TRBJ1-2; D is perhaps TRBD1 (5 bases). In germline, CDR1 is SGHRS, CDR2 YFSETQ. Trimming cost V 0 bases and J 8 bases, with 14 bases left between them. The CDR3 extends over 14 amino acids. DNA of the CDR3: TGCGCCAGCAGCTTGGAAGCCAGGGAAGAGGGCTACACCTTC. Amino acid sequence: CASSLEAREEGYTF.

This chain links TRBV27 with TRBJ1-6; TRBD1 agrees at 9 bases. The CDR3 extends over 14 amino acids. In germline, CDR1 is MNHEY, CDR2 SMNVEV (reference sequence). V lost 8 bases and J lost 8; bases outside the gene matches: 7. DNA for the CDR3: TGTGCCAGCTCAGGGACAGGGAGGGATTCACCCCTCCACTTT. It encodes CASSGTGRDSPLHF.

This clone was seen only once. The chain employs TRBV5-6 and TRBJ2-1; 10 bases align to TRBD1. CDR1 SGHDT and CDR2 YYEEEE come from the germline V gene. CDR3 size: 14 residues. V was clipped by 4 bases and J by 6 bases; unmatched bases: 4. The CDR3 spells CASSPRDRGNEQFF. CDR3 DNA sequence: TGTGCCAGCAGCCCGAGGGACAGGGGCAATGAGCAGTTCTTC.

J is TRBJ2-3 and V is TRBV7-3, with 10 bases that match TRBD1. Germline CDR1 is SGHTA and CDR2 is FQGTGA. This CDR3 is built from 14 residues. V was clipped by 5 bases and J by 1 base; unmatched bases: 0. The CDR3 sequence: CASSGTGGTDTQYF. The DNA of the CDR3 is TGTGCCAGCAGCGGGACAGGGGGCACAGATACGCAGTATTTT.

This clone was counted a single time. The gene calls are TRBV15 and TRBJ2-5, with D uncertain. The germline V and J ends were trimmed by 0 bases and 1 base, with 12 bases remaining between them. CDR3 length equals 16 residues. Per the germline V gene, CDR1 is LNHNV and CDR2 is YYDKDF (reference sequence). CDR3 DNA: TGTGCCACCAGCAGAGATGAGCGTGGAGTCCAAGAGACCCAGTACTTC. This gives the protein CATSRDERGVQETQYF.

The chain couples TRBV9 to TRBJ1-2, with 9 bases matching TRBD1. The CDR3 is made up of 16 amino acids. V lost 1 base to trimming and J lost 5 bases; unmatched junction nucleotides: 9. CDR1 SGDLS and CDR2 YYNGEE come from the germline V gene. Here the CDR3 DNA reads TGTGCCAGCAGCGTAAATGACCGGACAGGGGAGTATGGCTACACCTTC. Translated, it gives CASSVNDRTGEYGYTF.

The chain is built from TRBV6-5 and TRBJ2-7, with 9 bases lining up with TRBD1. J lost 3 bases, V lost 6 bases, and 6 bases had no gene match. Germline loops: CDR1 MNHEY, CDR2 SVGAGI. This CDR3 is built from 14 residues. Written as DNA, the CDR3 is TGTGCCAGCAGCTTGGGACAGGGTCTCTACGAGCAGTACTTC. This translates into CASSLGQGLYEQYF.

This clone was detected only a few times. The genes are TRBV6-2 or TRBV6-3 and TRBJ2-1; D is perhaps TRBD2 (6 bases). Trimming shortened V by 6 bases and J by 6 bases, and 18 bases separated the two germline ends. The length of the CDR3 is 15 residues. Germline values: CDR1 MNHEY, CDR2 SVGEGT. CDR3 in DNA: TGTGCCAGCAGCGCGGAGGGCTTTAGGCTCAATGAGCAGTTCTTC. It is translated as CASSAEGFRLNEQFF.

This chain links TRBV19 with TRBJ1-2, with 7 bases fitting TRBD1. Unmatched junction bases numbered 6, after V lost 5 bases and J lost 3 bases. The CDR3 loop spans 14 amino acids. Germline V gene lookup returns CDR1 LNHDA and CDR2 SQIVND (reference sequence). This CDR3 is CASSHRTGDYGYTF. CDR3 in DNA: TGTGCCAGTAGTCATCGGACAGGCGACTATGGCTACACCTTC.

V and J are TRBV2 and TRBJ2-3; TRBD2 agrees at 7 bases. The CDR3 has 17 amino acids. Germline V gene lookup returns CDR1 SNHLY and CDR2 FYNNEI. V lost 6 bases, J lost 2 bases, and 14 bases stayed unmatched. The CDR3 reads CASRRRLGGETTDTQYF. In DNA form, the CDR3 reads TGTGCCAGCAGACGGAGGTTGGGGGGGGAGACCACAGATACGCAGTATTTT.